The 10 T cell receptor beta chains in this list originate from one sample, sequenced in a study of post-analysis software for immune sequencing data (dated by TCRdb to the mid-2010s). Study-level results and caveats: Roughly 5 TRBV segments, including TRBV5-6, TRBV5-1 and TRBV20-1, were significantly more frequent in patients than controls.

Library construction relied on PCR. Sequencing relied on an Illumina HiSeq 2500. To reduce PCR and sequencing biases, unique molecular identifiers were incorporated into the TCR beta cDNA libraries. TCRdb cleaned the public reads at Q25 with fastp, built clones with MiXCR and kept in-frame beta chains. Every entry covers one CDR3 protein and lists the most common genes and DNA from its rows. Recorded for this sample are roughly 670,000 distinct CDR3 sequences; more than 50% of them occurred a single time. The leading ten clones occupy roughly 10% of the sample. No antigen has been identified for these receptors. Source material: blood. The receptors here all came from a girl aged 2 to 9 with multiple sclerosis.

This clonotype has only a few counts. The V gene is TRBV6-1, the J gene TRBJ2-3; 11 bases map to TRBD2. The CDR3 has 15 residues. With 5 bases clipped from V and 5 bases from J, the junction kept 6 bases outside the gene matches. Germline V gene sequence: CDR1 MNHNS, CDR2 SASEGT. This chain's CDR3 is CASSIIAGGRDTQYF. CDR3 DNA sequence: TGTGCCAGCAGTATTATAGCGGGGGGGCGAGATACGCAGTATTTT.

CDR3 region: CASSPLYRGSSYEQYF. DNA of the CDR3: TGCGCCAGCAGCCCTTTATACAGGGGGAGCTCCTACGAGCAGTACTTC. The chain has TRBV5-1 and TRBJ2-7, with 8 bases that match TRBD1. Per germline, CDR1 SGHRS and CDR2 YFSETQ. CDR3 length equals 16 residues. Losses at the gene ends were 4 bases for V and 0 bases for J; bases not matched to a gene: 9.

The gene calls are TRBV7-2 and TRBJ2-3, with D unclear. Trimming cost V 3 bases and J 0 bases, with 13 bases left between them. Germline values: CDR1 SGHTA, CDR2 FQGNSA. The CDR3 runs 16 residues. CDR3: CASSLPSAPSTDTQYF. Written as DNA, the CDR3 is TGTGCCAGCAGCTTGCCTTCGGCCCCTAGCACAGATACGCAGTATTTT.

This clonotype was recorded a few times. CDR3 amino acids: CASSRTSGRYEQYF. The CDR3 DNA reads TGTGCCAGCAGCCGGACTAGCGGGAGATACGAGCAGTACTTC. J is TRBJ2-7 and V is TRBV7-2, with 13 positions matching TRBD2. Germline trimming cut 5 bases from V and 4 bases from J; bases unmatched to any gene: 2. The CDR3 runs to 14 residues. CDR1 and CDR2 (germline): SGHTA, FQGNSA.

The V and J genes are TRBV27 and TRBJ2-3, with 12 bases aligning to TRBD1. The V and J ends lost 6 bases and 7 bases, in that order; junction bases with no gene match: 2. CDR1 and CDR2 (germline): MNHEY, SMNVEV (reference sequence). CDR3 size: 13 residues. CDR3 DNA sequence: TGTGCCAGCAGGGGACAGGGGGCGAATACGCAGTATTTT. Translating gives CASRGQGANTQYF.

This chain's CDR3 is CASSLRLAGDSSYEQYF. CDR3 in DNA: TGTGCCAGCAGCTTGAGACTAGCGGGTGACAGCTCCTACGAGCAGTACTTC. The chain carries TRBV7-2 and TRBJ2-7, with 10 nucleotides matching TRBD2. Germline V gene sequence: CDR1 SGHTA, CDR2 FQGNSA. This CDR3 region has 17 residues. With 3 bases clipped from V and 0 bases from J, the junction kept 8 bases outside the gene matches.

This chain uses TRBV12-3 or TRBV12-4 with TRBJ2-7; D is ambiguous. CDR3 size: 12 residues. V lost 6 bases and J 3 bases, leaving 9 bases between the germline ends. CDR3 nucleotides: TGTGCCAGCAGCCTCGTCCTCTACGAGCAGTACTTC. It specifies CASSLVLYEQYF.

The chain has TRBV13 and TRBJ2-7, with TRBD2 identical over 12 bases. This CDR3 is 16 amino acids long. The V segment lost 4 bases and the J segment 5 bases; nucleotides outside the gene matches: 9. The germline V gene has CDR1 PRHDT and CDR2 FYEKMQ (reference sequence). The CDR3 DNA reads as TGTGCCAGCAGCTCCCCGACTAGCGGGAGAATCGACGAGCAGTACTTC. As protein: CASSSPTSGRIDEQYF.

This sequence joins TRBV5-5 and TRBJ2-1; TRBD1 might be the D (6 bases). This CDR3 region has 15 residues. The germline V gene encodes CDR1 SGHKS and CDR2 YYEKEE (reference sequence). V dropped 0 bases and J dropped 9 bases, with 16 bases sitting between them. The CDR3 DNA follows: TGTGCCAGCAGCTTGGACTTTTACAGGGTCAGTGAGCAGTTCTTC. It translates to CASSLDFYRVSEQFF. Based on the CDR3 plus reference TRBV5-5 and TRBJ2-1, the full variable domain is DAGVTQSPTHLIKTRGQQVTLRCSPISGHKSVSWYQQVLGQGPQFIFQYYEKEERGRGNFPDRFSARQFPNYSSELNVNALLLGDSALYLCASSLDFYRVSEQFFGPGTRLTVL.

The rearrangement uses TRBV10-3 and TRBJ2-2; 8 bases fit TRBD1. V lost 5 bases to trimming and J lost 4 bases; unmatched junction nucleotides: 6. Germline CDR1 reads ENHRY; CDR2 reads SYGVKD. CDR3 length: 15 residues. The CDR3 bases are TGTGCCATCAGTACCGGACAGGGTATCACCGGGGAGCTGTTTTTT. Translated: CAISTGQGITGELFF.